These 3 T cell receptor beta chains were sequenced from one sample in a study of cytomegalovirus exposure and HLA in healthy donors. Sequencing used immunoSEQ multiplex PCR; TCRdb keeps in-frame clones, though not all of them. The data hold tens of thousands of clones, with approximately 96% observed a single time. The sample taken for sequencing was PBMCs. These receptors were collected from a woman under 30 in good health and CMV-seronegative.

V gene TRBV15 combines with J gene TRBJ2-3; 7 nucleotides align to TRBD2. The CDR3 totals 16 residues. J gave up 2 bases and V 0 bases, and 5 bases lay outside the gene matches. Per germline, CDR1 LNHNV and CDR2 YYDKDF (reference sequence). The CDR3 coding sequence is TGTGCCACCAGCAGAGAAAGCGGGATGAACACAGATACGCAGTATTTT. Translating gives CATSRESGMNTDTQYF. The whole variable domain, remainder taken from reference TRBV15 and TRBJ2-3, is DAMVIQNPRYQVTQFGKPVTLSCSQTLNHNVMYWYQQKSSQAPKLLFHYYDKDFNNEADTPDNFQSRRPNTSFCFLDIRSPGLGDTAMYLCATSRESGMNTDTQYFGPGTRLTVL.

Here the CDR3 DNA reads TGCGCCAGCACCCTATCCCTTAGCGGCGGTGGCACAGATACGCAGTATTTT. This gives the protein CASTLSLSGGGTDTQYF. V gene TRBV5-1 combines with J gene TRBJ2-3; a weak D match, TRBD2 (6 bases). The germline gives CDR1 SGHRS, CDR2 YFSETQ. This CDR3 is 17 amino acids long. V was shortened by 6 bases and J by 1 base, with 21 bases between the two germline ends. Variable domain in full (rest from reference TRBV5-1 and TRBJ2-3): KAGVTQTPRYLIKTRGQQVTLSCSPISGHRSVSWYQQTPGQGLQFLFEYFSETQRNKGNFPGRFSGRQFSNSRSEMNVSTLELGDSALYLCASTLSLSGGGTDTQYFGPGTRLTVL.

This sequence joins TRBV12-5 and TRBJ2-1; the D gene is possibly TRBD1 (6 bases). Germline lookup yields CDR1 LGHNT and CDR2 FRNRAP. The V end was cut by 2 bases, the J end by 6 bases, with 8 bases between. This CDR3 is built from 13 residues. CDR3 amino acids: CASGLTQGNEQFF. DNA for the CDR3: TGTGCTAGTGGTTTGACACAGGGCAATGAGCAGTTCTTC.